These 7 T cell receptor beta chains were sequenced from one sample in a study of blood T cell repertoires in COVID-19. TCRdb's table, derived via immunoSEQ multiplex PCR, lists solely in-frame clones and lacks some. The repertoire holds under 300,000 clones, with less than 90% as singletons. The sequenced sample consisted of peripheral blood. The receptors come from a human donor in a cohort sampled during active COVID-19.

The gene calls are TRBV19 and TRBJ1-1; D is perhaps TRBD1 (5 bases). V dropped 7 bases and J dropped 0 bases, with 21 bases sitting between them. CDR1 LNHDA and CDR2 SQIVND come from the germline V gene (reference sequence). The CDR3 extends over 17 amino acids. The CDR3 DNA reads as TGTGCCAGTACCATGAGTCGGGCGGAGGGGATGAACACTGAAGCTTTCTTT. Protein: CASTMSRAEGMNTEAFF.

This clone has a single count. The chain employs TRBV19 and TRBJ1-1; a weak D match, TRBD1 (5 bases). The germline V gene has CDR1 LNHDA and CDR2 SQIVND (reference sequence). CDR3 length: 15 residues. Trimming pared 6 bases from V and 4 bases from J, leaving 18 bases between. The CDR3 bases are TGTGCCAGTAGGGACAACAAGGGGTGGGCCACTGAAGCTTTCTTT. Amino acids: CASRDNKGWATEAFF.

The J gene is TRBJ2-3, the V gene TRBV2; the match to TRBD2 covers 11 bases. The trim removed 6 bases at V and 5 bases at J, leaving 7 bases unmatched. Per germline, CDR1 SNHLY and CDR2 FYNNEI. This CDR3 is 15 amino acids long. CDR3 bases: TGTGCCAGCAGCCGCTTAGCGGGAGGGGTAGATACGCAGTATTTT. It encodes CASSRLAGGVDTQYF.

The V call is TRBV4-3, the J call TRBJ2-1; 8 bases are shared with TRBD1. In germline, CDR1 is LGHNA, CDR2 YSLEER. The CDR3 loop spans 14 amino acids. V was pared by 3 bases and J by 10 bases, with 8 bases of the junction left unmatched. CDR3 DNA sequence: TGCGCCAGCAGCCAGGCCACAGGGGGTCGGGAGCAGTTCTTC. It codes for CASSQATGGREQFF.

V is TRBV3-1 (or the pseudogene TRBV3-2) and J is TRBJ2-7; D is possibly TRBD1 (6 bases). This CDR3 has 15 amino acids. Germline V gives CDR1 LGHDT, CDR2 YNNKEL (reference sequence). The V end was cut by 5 bases, the J end by 9 bases, with 23 bases between. CDR3 sequence: CASSARQGIKRVQYF. The CDR3 nucleotides are TGTGCCAGCAGCGCGCGGCAGGGGATTAAACGTGTGCAGTACTTC.

The chain recombines TRBV18 with TRBJ2-3, with TRBD2 identical over 14 bases. The trim removed 0 bases at V and 1 base at J, leaving 0 bases unmatched. Germline values: CDR1 KGHSH, CDR2 LQKENI. The CDR3 consists of 17 residues. CDR3 protein: CASSPPGLAGGTDTQYF. The CDR3 nucleotides read TGTGCCAGCTCACCACCGGGACTAGCGGGGGGCACAGATACGCAGTATTTT.

V gene TRBV4-3 combines with J gene TRBJ2-2, with TRBD2 matching 12 bases. Germline V lookup: CDR1 LGHNA, CDR2 YSLEER. V lost 3 bases and J lost 7; bases outside the gene matches: 9. The CDR3 sequence is 17 residues long. The CDR3 reads CASSQGLAGKVGGELFF. In DNA, the CDR3 is TGCGCCAGCAGCCAGGGACTAGCGGGCAAGGTGGGCGGGGAGCTGTTTTTT.